This T cell receptor (beta chain) was retrieved from a study of T cells in tumors after PD-1 blockade (dated by TCRdb to the late 2010s). About the full investigation: Exclusion criteria were prior checkpoint blockade, use of systemic immunosuppressants, or recent radiotherapy or other anti-cancer therapy within 4 weeks. Patients were treated with either pembrolizumab 200 mg every 3 weeks or cemiplimab 350 mg every 2 weeks. A subset of patients also received ongoing daily vismodegib 150 mg during anti-PD-1 treatment. Peripheral blood samples averaged about 120,000 TCR templates (range about 22,000-260,000) and 35,000 to 45,000 unique clonotypes. Using site-matched tumors from BCC or SCC patients sampled before and after anti-PD-1 therapy, the study carried out paired single-cell RNA and TCR sequencing. To compare clonotypes in blood versus tumor, bulk TCR sequencing was run on 10 peripheral blood samples drawn from four to six patients. Clinical response was assessed using RECIST version 1.1.

The immunoSEQ platform was used for deep TCRbeta sequencing. The authors' analysis ran thus. Only productive rearrangements were exported from the immunoSEQ Analyzer for further analysis. Bulk TCRbeta clonotypes were assigned T cell phenotypes by matching to single-cell RNA+TCR-seq clones sharing the same TCRbeta sequence. Tumor enrichment of a clone was calculated by dividing the clone's tumor frequency by the clone's PBMC frequency, both taken from bulk TCR sequencing. TCRs were grouped by GLIPH into specificity groups, defined as clusters of distinct TCRs likely recognizing common antigens via shared CDR3 motifs. In its TCRdb copy, this immuneACCESS table keeps in-frame sequences only and misses some clones. Where compared with another copy, unresolved V genes explain less than half of these, and the others have no known cause. For V, J and clone size, that table is used; D and trimming come from the DNA. The sample contains some 43,000 clones, approximately 84% of them found a single time. About 4% of the sample lies in the top ten.

In the case of this clone: Its antigen is still unknown. No much larger clonotype is one base removed from it; base qualities were not supplied.

Overall study results and their limits: The source of novel T cell clones was not identified, and lymphoid organs or rare unexpanded clones within the tumor or the tumor periphery could be included among the possible sources. About two fifths of the TCR clonotypes from tumors also showed up in blood, and some novel exhausted tumor clones were present in pre-treatment blood, which suggests peripheral recruitment.

The sample's time point label, decoded: before anti-PD-1 therapy. For bulk TCRbeta sequencing, genomic DNA was extracted from tumor biopsies or peripheral blood, and input amounts ranged from 616 ng to 6,004 ng. All patients had histologically proven advanced or metastatic basal or squamous cell carcinoma and were poor candidates for surgical resection. The basal cell carcinoma cohort comprised 10 to 12 patients, of whom 8 or 9 had bulk tumor TCR sequencing. The germline V gene supplies CDR1 KGHDR and CDR2 SFDVKD. There are 12 amino acids in the CDR3, from cysteine to phenylalanine inclusive. The retained sequence is limited to the CDR3, 36 bases, with the frame set at the first base. V is reduced by 6 bases and J by 3 bases, leaving a spacing of 8 bases between them.

This specimen consisted of PBMCs, obtained before anti-PD-1 treatment. This clonotype was obtained from a human donor with basal cell carcinoma. Recombination linked TRBV24-1 to TRBJ2-7; the D gene is unclear. CDR3 reads: CATSQGSYEQYF. Read as DNA, the sequence is TGTGCCACCAGTCAAGGTAGCTACGAGCAGTACTTC.